This T cell receptor (beta chain) was sequenced for a study of cytomegalovirus exposure and HLA in healthy donors. Study results and caveats: Cytomegalovirus status, reportedly, was diagnosed with high specificity and sensitivity by the classifier. A later analysis linked a missense variant in DCLRE1C to the trimming of TCR beta V and J genes. When a later analysis was performed, an Asian-associated ancestry cluster reportedly had fewer N-insertions than the approximately 700-donor mean. HLA allele associations emerged for roughly 17,000 TCR beta sequences in a later analysis, at 0.05 false discovery rate.

This CDR3 has 17 residues. V was cut by 5 bases and J by 6 bases, with 24 bases left in between. The V gene's germline CDR1 is MDHEN and CDR2 SYDVKM. The PCR contained 60 Vbeta and 13 Jbeta primers. Generated by immunoSEQ multiplex PCR, the TCRdb table keeps only in-frame clones and is missing some. The record lists about 160,000 clones, of which the ten most abundant hold roughly 2%. Notes on this clone: Its antigen is still unknown.

The sequence was collected from a man aged 25-40 years in good health and CMV-seronegative. The chain has TRBV28 and TRBJ2-3; maybe TRBD1 (6 bases). Specimen: PBMCs. The CDR3 DNA sequence: TGTGCCAGCAGTGTCAGGGGCCTCATCCAGCGACAGGATACGCAGTATTTT. Translated, it gives CASSVRGLIQRQDTQYF.